Below, 13 T cell receptor beta chains from the same sample are listed, as sequenced in a study of T cell responses to AZD1222 COVID-19 vaccine. Profiled with immunoSEQ multiplex PCR; TCRdb holds only in-frame clones, not every one. The sample consists of under 150,000 clones, around nine tenths of them appearing once. This material consisted of peripheral blood, taken on day 0 of AZD1222 vaccination. These receptors were obtained from an adult in good health.

The chain has TRBV5-3 and TRBJ1-5; no firm D call. TRBV5-3 is sorted into the ORF group, with uncertain function. The CDR3 totals 14 residues. V was cut by 1 base and J by 3 bases, with 8 bases left in between. As DNA, the CDR3 is TGTGCCAGAAGCTTGCCCGGGTTCAATCAGCCCCAGCATTTT. Protein: CARSLPGFNQPQHF.

The chain links TRBV28 to TRBJ1-5; no clear D. The CDR3 runs to 11 residues. The germline V gene has CDR1 MDHEN and CDR2 SYDVKM. V gave up 6 bases and J gave up 3 bases, with 3 bases separating them. This CDR3 is CASRTNQPQHF. The CDR3 DNA follows: TGTGCCAGCAGGACCAATCAGCCCCAGCATTTT.

The chain combines TRBV28 with TRBJ1-2; D possibly corresponds to TRBD1 (5 bases). The germline V gene has CDR1 MDHEN and CDR2 SYDVKM. V was cut by 5 bases and J by 8 bases, with 15 bases left in between. CDR3 length: 13 amino acids. The DNA of the CDR3 is TGTGCCAGCAGTCCCGATCAGGGAAGGGGCTACACCTTC. It is translated as CASSPDQGRGYTF.

This rearrangement joins TRBV29-1 to TRBJ2-5, with D perhaps assigned TRBD1 or TRBD2 (7 bases each). CDR3 length: 14 amino acids. Germline V gene lookup returns CDR1 SQVTM and CDR2 ANQGSEA. V was cut by 6 bases and J by 2 bases, with 16 bases left in between. CDR3 bases: TGCAGCGTCGAACCAGGGGGGGAACAAGAGACCCAGTACTTC. Translating it yields CSVEPGGEQETQYF.

The table lists this clone with a few counts. The chain recombines TRBV19 with TRBJ1-6; D is undetermined. Germline V CDR1 and CDR2: LNHDA, SQIVND (reference sequence). This CDR3 spans 12 amino acids. The V end lost 5 bases, the J end lost 7 bases, and 6 bases lay between the germline ends. The CDR3 DNA reads as TGTGCCAGTAGTCCGCGGAATTCACCCCTCCACTTT. It specifies CASSPRNSPLHF.

The sample holds one count of this clone. This chain connects TRBV4-1 to TRBJ2-3; 9 bases agree with TRBD2. Germline CDR1 reads MGHRA; CDR2 reads YSYEKL. The CDR3 covers 16 residues. The junction had 3 bases not matched to a gene; V was cut back by 1 base and J by 1 base. CDR3 residues: CASSQVASGGTDTQYF. The CDR3, as DNA: TGCGCCAGCAGCCAAGTCGCTAGCGGGGGCACAGATACGCAGTATTTT.

This clone was recorded only once. The genes are TRBV4-3 and TRBJ2-7; 7 bases line up with TRBD1. The CDR3 extends over 15 amino acids. The V gene end was trimmed by 0 bases and the J gene end by 5 bases; junction bases not matched to a gene: 7. Germline V gives CDR1 LGHNA, CDR2 YSLEER. Here the CDR3 reads CASSQDEGARNEQYF. The CDR3 DNA is TGCGCCAGCAGCCAAGACGAGGGGGCTCGAAACGAGCAGTACTTC.

The CDR3 sequence: CASSLDPHSNQPQHF. As DNA, the CDR3 is TGCGCCAGCAGCTTGGACCCCCATAGCAATCAGCCCCAGCATTTT. The genes are TRBV5-1 and TRBJ1-5, with unresolved D. CDR1 is SGHRS and CDR2 is YFSETQ in the germline V gene. This CDR3 is built from 15 residues. The ends were cut back, 0 bases at V and 0 bases at J, with 7 bases in the middle.

The chain has TRBV2 and TRBJ1-4; D is unclear. V shed 7 bases and J shed 5 bases, with 8 bases lying between them. Looked up from germline, CDR1 is SNHLY and CDR2 is FYNNEI. The CDR3 consists of 12 residues. As DNA, the CDR3 is TGTGCCAGCAACTGGGTGAATGAAAAACTGTTTTTT. Encoded protein: CASNWVNEKLFF. Combining the CDR3 with reference TRBV2 and TRBJ1-4 gives the whole variable domain EPEVTQTPSHQVTQMGQEVILRCVPISNHLYFYWYRQILGQKVEFLVSFYNNEISEKSEIFDDQFSVERPDGSNFTLKIRSTKLEDSAMYFCASNWVNEKLFFGSGTQLSVL.

The table lists this clone with a few counts. Here the CDR3 reads CATSRPGQTLSYPRSHGYTF. The CDR3 DNA reads TGTGCCACCAGCAGACCGGGACAGACTCTTTCTTACCCTCGGTCCCATGGCTACACCTTC. This rearrangement joins TRBV15 to TRBJ1-2; TRBD1 matches 7 bases. From germline, CDR1 is LNHNV and CDR2 YYDKDF (reference sequence). J was trimmed by 6 bases and V by 2 bases; bases with no gene match: 24. The CDR3 totals 20 residues.

The chain employs TRBV12-2 and TRBJ1-2. TRBV12-2 is a pseudogene segment. The CDR3 extends over 13 amino acids. This CDR3 is CASRRGRLYGYTF. In DNA, the CDR3 is TGTGCAAGTCGTCGGGGCAGACTTTATGGCTACACCTTC.

The V gene is TRBV28, the J gene TRBJ1-1, with D uncertain. The CDR3 is made up of 13 amino acids. Germline assignment: CDR1 MDHEN and CDR2 SYDVKM. Trimming left V 2 bases short and J 8 bases short, with 12 bases between. The CDR3 DNA reads as TGTGCCAGCAGTTTAAGCAGTACCCTCGAAGCTTTCTTT. Translating gives CASSLSSTLEAFF.

The V and J genes are TRBV4-1 and TRBJ1-4; weak D call: TRBD1 (5 bases). Germline loops: CDR1 MGHRA, CDR2 YSYEKL. The CDR3 has 16 residues. Trimming shortened V by 0 bases and J by 2 bases, and 10 bases separated the two germline ends. The CDR3 loop reads CASSQDGTGTNEKLFF. Written as DNA, the CDR3 is TGCGCCAGCAGCCAAGATGGGACGGGGACTAATGAAAAACTGTTTTTT.